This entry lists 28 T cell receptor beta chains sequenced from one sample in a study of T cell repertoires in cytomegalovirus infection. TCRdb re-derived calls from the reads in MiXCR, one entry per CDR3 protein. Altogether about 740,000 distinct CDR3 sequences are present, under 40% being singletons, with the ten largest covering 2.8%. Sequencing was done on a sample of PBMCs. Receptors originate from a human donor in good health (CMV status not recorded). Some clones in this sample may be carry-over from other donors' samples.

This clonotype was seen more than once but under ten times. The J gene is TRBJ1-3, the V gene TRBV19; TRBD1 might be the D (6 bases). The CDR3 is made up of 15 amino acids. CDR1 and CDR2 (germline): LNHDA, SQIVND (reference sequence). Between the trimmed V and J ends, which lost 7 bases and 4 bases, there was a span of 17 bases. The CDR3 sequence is CASNPQGIGGNTIYF. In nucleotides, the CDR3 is TGTGCCAGTAATCCGCAGGGGATCGGCGGAAACACCATATATTTT.

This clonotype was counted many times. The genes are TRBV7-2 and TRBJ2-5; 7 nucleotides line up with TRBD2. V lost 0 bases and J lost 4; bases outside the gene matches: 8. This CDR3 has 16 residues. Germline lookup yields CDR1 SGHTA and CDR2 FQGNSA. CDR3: CASSLAMRGGRETQYF. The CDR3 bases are TGTGCCAGCAGCTTAGCGATGAGGGGAGGGAGAGAGACCCAGTACTTC. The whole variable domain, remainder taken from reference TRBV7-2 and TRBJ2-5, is GAGVSQSPSNKVTEKGKDVELRCDPISGHTALYWYRQSLGQGLEFLIYFQGNSAPDKSGLPSDRFSAERTGGSVSTLTIQRTQQEDSAVYLCASSLAMRGGRETQYFGPGTRLLVL.

CDR3 region: CASGPGGMGDTQYF. In DNA, the CDR3 is TGCGCCAGCGGCCCAGGCGGGATGGGGGATACGCAGTATTTT. The chain carries TRBV5-1 and TRBJ2-3; D might be TRBD2 (6 bases). Trimming took 7 bases from V and 6 from J, leaving 18 bases between them. The CDR3 runs 14 residues. Germline V lookup: CDR1 SGHRS, CDR2 YFSETQ.

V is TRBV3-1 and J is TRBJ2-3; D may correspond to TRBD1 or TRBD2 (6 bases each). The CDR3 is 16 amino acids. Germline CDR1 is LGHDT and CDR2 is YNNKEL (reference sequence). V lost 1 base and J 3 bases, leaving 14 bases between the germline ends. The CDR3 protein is CASSQVGGKSTDTQYF. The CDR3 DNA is TGTGCCAGCAGCCAAGTAGGGGGGAAATCGACAGATACGCAGTATTTT.

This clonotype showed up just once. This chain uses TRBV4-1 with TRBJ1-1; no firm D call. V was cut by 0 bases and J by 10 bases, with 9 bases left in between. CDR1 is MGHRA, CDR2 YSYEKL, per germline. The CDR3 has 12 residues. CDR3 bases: TGCGCCAGCAGCCAAGATCTCTCGAGAGCTTTCTTT. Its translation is CASSQDLSRAFF.

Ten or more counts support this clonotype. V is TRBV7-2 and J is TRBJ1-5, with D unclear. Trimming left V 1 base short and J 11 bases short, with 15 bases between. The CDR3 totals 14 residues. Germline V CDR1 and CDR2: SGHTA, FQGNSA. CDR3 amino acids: CASSLGGWREAQHF. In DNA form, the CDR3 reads TGTGCCAGCAGCTTAGGAGGTTGGCGTGAGGCCCAGCATTTT.

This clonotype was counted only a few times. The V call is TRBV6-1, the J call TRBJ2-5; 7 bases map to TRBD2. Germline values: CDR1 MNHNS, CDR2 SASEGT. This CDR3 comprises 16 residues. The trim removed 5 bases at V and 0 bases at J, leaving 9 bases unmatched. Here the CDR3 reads CASSPASGAYQETQYF. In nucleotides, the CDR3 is TGTGCCAGCAGTCCCGCTAGCGGAGCGTACCAAGAGACCCAGTACTTC.

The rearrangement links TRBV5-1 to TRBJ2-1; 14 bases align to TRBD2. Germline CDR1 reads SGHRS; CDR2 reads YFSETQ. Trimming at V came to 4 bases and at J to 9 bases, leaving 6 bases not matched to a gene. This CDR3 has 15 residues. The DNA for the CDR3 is TGCGCCAGCAGCCCGGGACTAGCGGGGGCAAGTGAGCAGTTCTTC. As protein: CASSPGLAGASEQFF.

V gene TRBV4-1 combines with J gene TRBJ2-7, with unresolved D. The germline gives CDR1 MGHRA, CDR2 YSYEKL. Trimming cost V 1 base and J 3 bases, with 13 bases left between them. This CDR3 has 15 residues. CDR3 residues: CASSQAPDTFYEQYF. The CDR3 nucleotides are TGCGCCAGCAGCCAAGCCCCCGATACTTTCTACGAGCAGTACTTC.

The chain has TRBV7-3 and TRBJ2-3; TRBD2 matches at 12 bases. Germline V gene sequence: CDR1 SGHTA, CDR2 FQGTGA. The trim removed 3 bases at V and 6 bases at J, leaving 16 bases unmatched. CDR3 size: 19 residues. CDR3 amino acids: CASSFFVAASGGAGDTQYF. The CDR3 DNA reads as TGTGCCAGCAGCTTCTTTGTAGCGGCTAGCGGGGGGGCCGGGGATACGCAGTATTTT.

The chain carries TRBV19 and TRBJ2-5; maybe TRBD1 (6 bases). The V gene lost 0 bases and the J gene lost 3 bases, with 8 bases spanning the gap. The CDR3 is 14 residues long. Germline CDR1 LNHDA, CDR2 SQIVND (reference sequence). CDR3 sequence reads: CASSIETGEETQYF. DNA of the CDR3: TGTGCCAGTAGTATAGAGACAGGAGAAGAGACCCAGTACTTC.

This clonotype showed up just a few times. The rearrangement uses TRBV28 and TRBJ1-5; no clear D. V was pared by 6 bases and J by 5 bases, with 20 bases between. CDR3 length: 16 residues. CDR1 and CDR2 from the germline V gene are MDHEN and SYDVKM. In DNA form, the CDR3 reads TGTGCCAGCAGGTTCACGGACGTTTCAGGATATCAGCCCCAGCATTTT. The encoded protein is CASRFTDVSGYQPQHF.

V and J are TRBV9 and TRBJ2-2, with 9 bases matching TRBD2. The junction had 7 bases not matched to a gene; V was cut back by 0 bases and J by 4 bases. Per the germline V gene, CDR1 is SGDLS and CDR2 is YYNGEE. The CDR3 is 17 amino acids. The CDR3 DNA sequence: TGTGCCAGCAGCGTAGTGGCGGGGGGGCTCGGCACCGGGGAGCTGTTTTTT. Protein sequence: CASSVVAGGLGTGELFF.

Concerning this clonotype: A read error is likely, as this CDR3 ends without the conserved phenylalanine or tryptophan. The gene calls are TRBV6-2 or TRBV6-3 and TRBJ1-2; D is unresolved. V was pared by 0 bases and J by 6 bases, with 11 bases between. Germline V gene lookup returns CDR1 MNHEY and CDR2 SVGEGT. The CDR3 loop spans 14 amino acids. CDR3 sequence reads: CASSYSIGRDGYTL. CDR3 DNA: TGTGCCAGCAGTTACTCGATAGGAAGGGATGGCTACACCTTA.

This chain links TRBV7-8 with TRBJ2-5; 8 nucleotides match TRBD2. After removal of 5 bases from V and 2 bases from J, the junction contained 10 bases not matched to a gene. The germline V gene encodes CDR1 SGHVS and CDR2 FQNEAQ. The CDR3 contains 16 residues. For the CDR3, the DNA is TGTGCCAGCAGCCCCCCCGGGGGGGGCATACAAGAGACCCAGTACTTC. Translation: CASSPPGGGIQETQYF.

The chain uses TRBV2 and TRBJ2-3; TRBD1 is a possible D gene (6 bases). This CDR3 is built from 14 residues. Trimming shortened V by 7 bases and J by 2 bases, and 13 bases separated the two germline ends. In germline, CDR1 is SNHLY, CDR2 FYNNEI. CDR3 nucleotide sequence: TGTGCCAGCAAAATGGACAGCTTCACAGATACGCAGTATTTT. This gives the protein CASKMDSFTDTQYF.

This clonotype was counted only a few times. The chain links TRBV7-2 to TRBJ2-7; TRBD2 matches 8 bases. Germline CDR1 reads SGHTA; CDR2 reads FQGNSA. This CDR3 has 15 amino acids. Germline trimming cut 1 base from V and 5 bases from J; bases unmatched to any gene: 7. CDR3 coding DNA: TGTGCCAGCAGCTTAGAGAGCGGGAGCATCCACGAGCAGTACTTC. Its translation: CASSLESGSIHEQYF.

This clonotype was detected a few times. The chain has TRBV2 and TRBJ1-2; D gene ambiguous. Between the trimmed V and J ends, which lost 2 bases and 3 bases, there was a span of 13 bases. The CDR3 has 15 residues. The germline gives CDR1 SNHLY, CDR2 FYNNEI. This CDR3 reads CASSESLGRYYGYTF. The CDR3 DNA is TGTGCCAGCAGTGAATCGTTGGGCAGATACTATGGCTACACCTTC.

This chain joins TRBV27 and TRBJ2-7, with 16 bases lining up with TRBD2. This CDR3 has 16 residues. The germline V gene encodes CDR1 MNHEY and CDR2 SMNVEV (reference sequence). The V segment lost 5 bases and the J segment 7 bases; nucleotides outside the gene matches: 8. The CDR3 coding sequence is TGTGCCAGCAGTCCAGGGACTAGCGGGGGGGCCAGGGAGCAGTACTTC. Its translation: CASSPGTSGGAREQYF.

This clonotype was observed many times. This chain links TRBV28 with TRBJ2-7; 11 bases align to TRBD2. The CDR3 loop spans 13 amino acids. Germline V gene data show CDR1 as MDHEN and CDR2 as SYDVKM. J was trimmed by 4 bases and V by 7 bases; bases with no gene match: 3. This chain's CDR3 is CASKGLAEYEQYF. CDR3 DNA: TGTGCCAGCAAGGGACTAGCGGAATACGAGCAGTACTTC.

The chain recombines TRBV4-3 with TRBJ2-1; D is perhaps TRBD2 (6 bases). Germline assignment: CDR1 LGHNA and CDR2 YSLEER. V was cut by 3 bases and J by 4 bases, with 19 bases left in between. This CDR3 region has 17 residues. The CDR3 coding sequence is TGCGCCAGCAGCCATTTTCCCAATTTAGCGGAATACAATGAGCAGTTCTTC. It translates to CASSHFPNLAEYNEQFF.

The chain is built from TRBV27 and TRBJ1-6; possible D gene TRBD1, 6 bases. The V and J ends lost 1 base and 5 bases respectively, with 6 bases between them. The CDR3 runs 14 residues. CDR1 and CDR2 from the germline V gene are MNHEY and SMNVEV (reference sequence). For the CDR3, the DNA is TGTGCCAGCAGTTTATACAGGGATAATTCACCCCTCCACTTT. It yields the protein CASSLYRDNSPLHF.

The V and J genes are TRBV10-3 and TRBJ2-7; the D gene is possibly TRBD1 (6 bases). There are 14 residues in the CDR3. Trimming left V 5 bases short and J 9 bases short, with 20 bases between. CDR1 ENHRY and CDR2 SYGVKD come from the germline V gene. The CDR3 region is CAISMRQVEVGQYF. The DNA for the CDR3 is TGTGCCATCAGTATGAGACAGGTTGAGGTGGGGCAGTACTTC.

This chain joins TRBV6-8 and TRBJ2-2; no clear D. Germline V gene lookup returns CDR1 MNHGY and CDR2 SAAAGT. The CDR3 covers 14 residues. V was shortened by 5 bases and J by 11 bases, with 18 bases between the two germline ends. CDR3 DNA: TGTGCCAGCAGTCTCCAGAGTTCCGGCGGTGAGCTGTTTTTT. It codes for CASSLQSSGGELFF.

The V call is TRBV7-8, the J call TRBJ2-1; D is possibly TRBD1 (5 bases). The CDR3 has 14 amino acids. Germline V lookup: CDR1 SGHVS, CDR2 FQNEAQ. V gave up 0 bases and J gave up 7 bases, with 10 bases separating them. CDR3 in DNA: TGTGCCAGCAGCTTAGCGGAAGGGGAAAATGAGCAGTTCTTC. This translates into CASSLAEGENEQFF.

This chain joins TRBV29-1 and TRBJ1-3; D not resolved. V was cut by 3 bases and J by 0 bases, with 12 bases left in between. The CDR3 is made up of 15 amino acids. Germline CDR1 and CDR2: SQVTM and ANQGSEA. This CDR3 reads CSVEGSWGSGNTIYF. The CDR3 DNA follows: TGCAGCGTTGAGGGCAGCTGGGGCTCTGGAAACACCATATATTTT.

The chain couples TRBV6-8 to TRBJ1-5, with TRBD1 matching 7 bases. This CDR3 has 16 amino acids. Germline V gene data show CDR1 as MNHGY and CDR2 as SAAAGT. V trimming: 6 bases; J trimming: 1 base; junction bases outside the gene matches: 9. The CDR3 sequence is CASSGDRVGSNQPQHF. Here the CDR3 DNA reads TGTGCCAGCAGCGGCGACAGGGTGGGGAGCAATCAGCCCCAGCATTTT.

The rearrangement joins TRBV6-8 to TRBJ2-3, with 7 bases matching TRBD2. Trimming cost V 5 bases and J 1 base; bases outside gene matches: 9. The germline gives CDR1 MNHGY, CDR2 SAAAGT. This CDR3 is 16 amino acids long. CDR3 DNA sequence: TGTGCCAGCAGTCCACAGAAGCGGGGAGGCACAGATACGCAGTATTTT. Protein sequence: CASSPQKRGGTDTQYF.